A single sample gave rise to the 18 T cell receptor beta chains below, sequenced in a study of T cell responses to AZD1222 COVID-19 vaccine. The protocol was immunoSEQ multiplex PCR, while the TCRdb copy is restricted to in-frame clones and leaves out a portion. The data hold 120,000 or so clones, with about four fifths observed a single time. The input for sequencing was peripheral blood, taken on day 0 of AZD1222 vaccination. The receptors here all came from an adult in good health.

This clone came up once. As DNA, the CDR3 is TGTGCCAGCAGCCCCAGCGGGAGGGGGTCCTACGAGCAGTACTTC. The encoded protein is CASSPSGRGSYEQYF. V is TRBV6-2 or TRBV6-3 and J is TRBJ2-7; 10 positions agree with TRBD2. V lost 6 bases and J lost 1; bases outside the gene matches: 6. The germline gives CDR1 MNHEY, CDR2 SVGEGT. The CDR3 consists of 15 residues.

This chain links TRBV7-2 with TRBJ1-4; D might be TRBD1 (5 bases). The CDR3 has 15 residues. The V gene lost 2 bases and the J gene lost 7 bases, with 14 bases spanning the gap. Germline CDR1 SGHTA, CDR2 FQGNSA. CDR3: CASSLSGAYSEKLFF. CDR3 DNA: TGTGCCAGCAGCTTATCTGGGGCGTATAGTGAAAAACTGTTTTTT.

The gene calls are TRBV6-1 and TRBJ1-3; 7 bases are shared with TRBD1. Germline lookup yields CDR1 MNHNS and CDR2 SASEGT. The V and J ends lost 6 bases and 0 bases, in that order; junction bases with no gene match: 2. The CDR3 has 14 residues. DNA of the CDR3: TGTGCCAGCAGGCGGGACAGCTCTGGAAACACCATATATTTT. Protein product: CASRRDSSGNTIYF.

This sequence joins TRBV30 and TRBJ1-5; 9 bases match TRBD1. The CDR3 is made up of 13 amino acids. CDR1 and CDR2 from the germline V gene are GTSNPN and SVGIG (reference sequence). V lost 4 bases and J lost 9; bases outside the gene matches: 7. The CDR3 coding sequence is TGTGCCTGGACCCCCCAGACAGGGGGGCCCCAGCATTTT. It is translated as CAWTPQTGGPQHF.

V gene TRBV7-3 combines with J gene TRBJ1-3; D is unresolved. The CDR3 totals 16 residues. V was trimmed by 5 bases and J by 0 bases, leaving 14 bases between them. CDR1 is SGHTA and CDR2 is FQGTGA in the germline V gene. CDR3 sequence (DNA): TGTGCCAGCAGCCAAGGGCCCCGGGGCTCTGGAAACACCATATATTTT. Protein product: CASSQGPRGSGNTIYF.

V usage is TRBV25-1 and J usage is TRBJ1-2; no definite D call. The CDR3 contains 16 residues. The germline V gene encodes CDR1 MGHDK and CDR2 SYGVNS. V was pared by 3 bases and J by 4 bases, with 18 bases between. The CDR3 is CASSEGGFMSAYGYTF. The CDR3 DNA follows: TGTGCCAGCAGTGAGGGTGGATTTATGTCGGCCTATGGCTACACCTTC.

The V gene is TRBV10-3, the J gene TRBJ2-1, with 9 bases lining up with TRBD2. The CDR3 is made up of 16 amino acids. Germline CDR1 reads ENHRY; CDR2 reads SYGVKD. The J segment lost 8 bases and the V segment lost 4 bases, leaving 12 bases of the junction unmatched. The CDR3 is CAISGIAGAVTDEQFF. The CDR3 DNA reads TGTGCCATCAGTGGAATAGCGGGAGCGGTTACAGATGAGCAGTTCTTC.

V and J are TRBV5-1 and TRBJ1-6; no firm D call. The V gene lost 0 bases and the J gene lost 7 bases, with 11 bases spanning the gap. The CDR3 totals 15 residues. Germline lookup yields CDR1 SGHRS and CDR2 YFSETQ. CDR3 DNA: TGCGCCAGCAGCTTGGACTTAGGGAAGAATTCACCCCTCCACTTT. It codes for CASSLDLGKNSPLHF.

The chain employs TRBV18 and TRBJ1-1; no reliable D call. The germline V and J ends were trimmed by 6 bases and 0 bases, with 17 bases remaining between them. From germline, CDR1 is KGHSH and CDR2 LQKENI. There are 16 residues in the CDR3. CDR3 amino acids: CASSPWGGAMNTEAFF. As DNA, the CDR3 is TGTGCCAGCTCTCCCTGGGGAGGTGCCATGAACACTGAAGCTTTCTTT.

The CDR3 DNA sequence: TGTGCCAGCAGCCTGGGGGCACCGGGACAGGGGGCCGGGGAGCTGTTTTTT. Its protein is CASSLGAPGQGAGELFF. This rearrangement joins TRBV7-2 to TRBJ2-2, with 11 bases identical to TRBD1. V was pared by 5 bases and J by 6 bases, with 11 bases of the junction left unmatched. The CDR3 has 17 residues. Germline V gene data show CDR1 as SGHTA and CDR2 as FQGNSA.

This rearrangement joins TRBV6-6 to TRBJ2-1; D possibly uses TRBD1 or TRBD2 (5 bases each). V dropped 0 bases and J dropped 5 bases, with 8 bases sitting between them. Looked up from germline, CDR1 is MNHNY and CDR2 is SVGAGI (reference sequence). This CDR3 comprises 14 residues. The CDR3 coding sequence is TGTGCCAGCAGTTACTCAGGGGAGCACAATGAGCAGTTCTTC. Its protein product is CASSYSGEHNEQFF.

This clone was recorded once. The chain recombines TRBV10-1 with TRBJ2-2; TRBD2 matches 8 bases. This CDR3 has 15 amino acids. Germline V gene lookup returns CDR1 WNHNN and CDR2 SYGVQD (reference sequence). With V trimmed by 5 bases and J by 3 bases, 5 bases remained unmatched. Written as DNA, the CDR3 is TGCGCCAGCAGTTTAGCGGGAACTGACACCGGGGAGCTGTTTTTT. Residues: CASSLAGTDTGELFF.

This clone appeared a few times. The CDR3 region is CASSRTGYGEAFF. CDR3 nucleotides: TGTGCCAGCAGCCGGACAGGGTACGGTGAAGCTTTCTTT. V is TRBV28 and J is TRBJ1-1; 8 positions agree with TRBD1. V was clipped by 6 bases and J by 7 bases; unmatched bases: 7. Per germline, CDR1 MDHEN and CDR2 SYDVKM. There are 13 residues in the CDR3. Looking up the rest from reference TRBV28 and TRBJ1-1 gives the full variable domain: DVKVTQSSRYLVKRTGEKVFLECVQDMDHENMFWYRQDPGLGLRLIYFSYDVKMKEKGDIPEGYSVSREKKERFSLILESASTNQTSMYLCASSRTGYGEAFFGQGTRLTVV.

This sequence joins TRBV3-1 (or the pseudogene TRBV3-2) and TRBJ1-6, with D uncertain. Germline values: CDR1 LGHDT, CDR2 YNNKEL (reference sequence). This CDR3 has 12 residues. Trimming stripped 4 bases from V and 7 bases from J, with 5 bases between. The CDR3 reads CASSRANSPLHF. Here the CDR3 DNA reads TGTGCCAGCAGCCGGGCGAATTCACCCCTCCACTTT.

This clone was recorded a few times. The chain links TRBV27 to TRBJ1-5; D not resolved. The germline V gene encodes CDR1 MNHEY and CDR2 SMNVEV (reference sequence). This CDR3 is built from 16 residues. The V end was cut by 6 bases, the J end by 1 base, with 16 bases between. In DNA, the CDR3 is TGTGCCAGCAGAGTTAGACGCCAGGTGAGCAATCAGCCCCAGCATTTT. It codes for CASRVRRQVSNQPQHF.

This chain connects TRBV6-5 to TRBJ2-1; 10 nucleotides match TRBD2. J gave up 9 bases and V 0 bases, and 8 bases lay outside the gene matches. The CDR3 extends over 16 amino acids. Germline CDR1 is MNHEY and CDR2 is SVGAGI. The CDR3, as DNA: TGTGCCAGCAGTTACTCGAATCGACTAGCGGGCGGTGAGCAGTTCTTC. Translating gives CASSYSNRLAGGEQFF.

This chain uses TRBV28 with TRBJ2-7; D possibly corresponds to TRBD1 (6 bases). This CDR3 comprises 16 residues. The germline V gene encodes CDR1 MDHEN and CDR2 SYDVKM. The V and J ends lost 6 bases and 0 bases respectively, with 18 bases between them. The CDR3 DNA follows: TGTGCCAGCAGGCGAAACGGACAGATTAACTCCTACGAGCAGTACTTC. This sequence encodes CASRRNGQINSYEQYF.

A single count supports this clone. The chain links TRBV7-2 to TRBJ2-2; D may be TRBD1 (5 bases). The CDR3 has 16 amino acids. Trimming took off 7 bases at V and 4 bases at J, with 19 bases between the two ends. Germline lookup yields CDR1 SGHTA and CDR2 FQGNSA. The CDR3 is CASTQRQGPSTGELFF. The CDR3 DNA sequence: TGTGCCAGCACTCAGAGGCAGGGCCCGAGCACCGGGGAGCTGTTTTTT.